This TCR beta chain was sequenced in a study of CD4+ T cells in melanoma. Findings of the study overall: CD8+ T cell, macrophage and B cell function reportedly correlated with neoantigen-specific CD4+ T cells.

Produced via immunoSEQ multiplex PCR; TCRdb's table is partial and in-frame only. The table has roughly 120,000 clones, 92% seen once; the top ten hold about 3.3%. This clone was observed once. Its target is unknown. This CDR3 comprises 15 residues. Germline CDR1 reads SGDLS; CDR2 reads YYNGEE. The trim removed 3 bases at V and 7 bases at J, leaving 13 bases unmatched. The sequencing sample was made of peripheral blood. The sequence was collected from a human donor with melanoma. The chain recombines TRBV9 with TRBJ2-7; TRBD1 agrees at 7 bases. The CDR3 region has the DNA TGTGCCAGCAGCGACACAGGGGCCCTAGCCCAAGAGCAGTACTTC. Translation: CASSDTGALAQEQYF.